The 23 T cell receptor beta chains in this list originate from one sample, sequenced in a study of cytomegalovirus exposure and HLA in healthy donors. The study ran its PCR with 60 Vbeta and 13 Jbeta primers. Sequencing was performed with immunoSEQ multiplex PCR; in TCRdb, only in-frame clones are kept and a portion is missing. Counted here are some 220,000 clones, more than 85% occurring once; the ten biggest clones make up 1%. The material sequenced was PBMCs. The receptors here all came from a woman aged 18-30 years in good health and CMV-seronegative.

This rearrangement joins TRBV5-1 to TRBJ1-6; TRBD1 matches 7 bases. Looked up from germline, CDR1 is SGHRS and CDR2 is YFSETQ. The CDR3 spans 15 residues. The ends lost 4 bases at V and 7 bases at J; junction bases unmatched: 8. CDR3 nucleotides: TGCGCCAGCAGCCATGGGACAGCCGGAAATTCACCCCTCCACTTT. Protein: CASSHGTAGNSPLHF.

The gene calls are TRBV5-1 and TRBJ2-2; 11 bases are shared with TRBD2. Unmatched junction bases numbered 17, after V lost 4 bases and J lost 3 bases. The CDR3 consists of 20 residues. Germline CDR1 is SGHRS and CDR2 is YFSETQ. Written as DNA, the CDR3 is TGCGCCAGCAGCGGGGACACCTACCGACTAGCGGGACGATACACCGGGGAGCTGTTTTTT. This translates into CASSGDTYRLAGRYTGELFF.

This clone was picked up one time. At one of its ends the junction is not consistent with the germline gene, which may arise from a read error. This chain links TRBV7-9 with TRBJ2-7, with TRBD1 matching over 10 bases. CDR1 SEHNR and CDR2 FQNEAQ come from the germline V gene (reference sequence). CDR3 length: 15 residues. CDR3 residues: CASSEGQGQNYEQHF. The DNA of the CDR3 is TGTGCCAGCAGCGAGGGACAGGGGCAAAACTACGAGCAGCACTTC.

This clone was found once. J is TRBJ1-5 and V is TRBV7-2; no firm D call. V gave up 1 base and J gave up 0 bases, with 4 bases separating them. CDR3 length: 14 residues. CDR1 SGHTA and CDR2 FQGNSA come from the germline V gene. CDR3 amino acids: CASSLGDSNQPQHF. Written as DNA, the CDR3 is TGTGCCAGCAGCTTAGGAGATAGCAATCAGCCCCAGCATTTT. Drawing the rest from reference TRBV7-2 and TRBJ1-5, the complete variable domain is GAGVSQSPSNKVTEKGKDVELRCDPISGHTALYWYRQSLGQGLEFLIYFQGNSAPDKSGLPSDRFSAERTGGSVSTLTIQRTQQEDSAVYLCASSLGDSNQPQHFGDGTRLSIL.

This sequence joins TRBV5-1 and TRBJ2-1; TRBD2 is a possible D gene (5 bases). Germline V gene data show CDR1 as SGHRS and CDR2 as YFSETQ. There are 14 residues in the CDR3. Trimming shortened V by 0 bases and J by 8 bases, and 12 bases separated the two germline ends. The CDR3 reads CASSLEFLADEQFF. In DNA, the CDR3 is TGCGCCAGCAGCTTGGAGTTCCTAGCCGATGAGCAGTTCTTC.

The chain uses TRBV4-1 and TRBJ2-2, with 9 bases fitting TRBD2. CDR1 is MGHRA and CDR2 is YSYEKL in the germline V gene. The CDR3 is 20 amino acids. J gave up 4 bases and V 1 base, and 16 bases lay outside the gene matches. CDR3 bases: TGCGCCAGCAGCCAAGTTCTTGCGCTAGCGGGGATCGGTGGCACCGGGGAGCTGTTTTTT. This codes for CASSQVLALAGIGGTGELFF.

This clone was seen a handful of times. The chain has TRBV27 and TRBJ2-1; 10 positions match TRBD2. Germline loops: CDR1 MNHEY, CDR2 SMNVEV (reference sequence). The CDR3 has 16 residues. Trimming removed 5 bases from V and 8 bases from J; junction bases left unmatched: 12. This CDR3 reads CASSLTQRGGSDEQFF. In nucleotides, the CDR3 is TGTGCCAGCAGTCTAACTCAGCGGGGGGGCTCGGATGAGCAGTTCTTC.

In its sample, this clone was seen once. This CDR3 reads CASSFGGNSNEQFF. CDR3 coding DNA: TGCGCCAGCAGCTTTGGGGGGAATAGCAATGAGCAGTTCTTC. This chain connects TRBV5-1 to TRBJ2-1, with a weak D call TRBD2 (6 bases). Germline loops: CDR1 SGHRS, CDR2 YFSETQ. The CDR3 is 14 amino acids. The V end was cut by 2 bases, the J end by 6 bases, with 12 bases between.

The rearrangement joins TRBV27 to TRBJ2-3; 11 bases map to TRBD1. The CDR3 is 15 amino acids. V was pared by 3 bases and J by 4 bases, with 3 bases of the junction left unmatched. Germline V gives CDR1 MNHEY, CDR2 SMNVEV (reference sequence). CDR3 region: CASSFGTGGADTQYF. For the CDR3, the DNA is TGTGCCAGCAGTTTCGGGACAGGGGGTGCAGATACGCAGTATTTT.

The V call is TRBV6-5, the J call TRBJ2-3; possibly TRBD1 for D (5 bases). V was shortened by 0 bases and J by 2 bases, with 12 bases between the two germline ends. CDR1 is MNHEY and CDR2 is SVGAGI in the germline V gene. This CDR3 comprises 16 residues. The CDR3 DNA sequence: TGTGCCAGCAGTTACTCCCCGACAGATCCCACAGATACGCAGTATTTT. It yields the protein CASSYSPTDPTDTQYF.

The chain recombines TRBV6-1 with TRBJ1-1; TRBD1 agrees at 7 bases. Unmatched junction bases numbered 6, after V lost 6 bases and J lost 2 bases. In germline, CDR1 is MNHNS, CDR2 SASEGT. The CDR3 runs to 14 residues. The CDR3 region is CASRLGQINTEAFF. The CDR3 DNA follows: TGTGCCAGCAGATTGGGACAGATAAACACTGAAGCTTTCTTT.

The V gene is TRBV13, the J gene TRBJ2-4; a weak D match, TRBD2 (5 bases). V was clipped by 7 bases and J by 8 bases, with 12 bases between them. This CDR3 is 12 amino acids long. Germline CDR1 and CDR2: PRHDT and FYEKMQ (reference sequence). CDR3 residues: CASKGGSDIQYF. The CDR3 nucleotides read TGTGCCAGCAAGGGCGGGTCTGACATTCAGTACTTC.

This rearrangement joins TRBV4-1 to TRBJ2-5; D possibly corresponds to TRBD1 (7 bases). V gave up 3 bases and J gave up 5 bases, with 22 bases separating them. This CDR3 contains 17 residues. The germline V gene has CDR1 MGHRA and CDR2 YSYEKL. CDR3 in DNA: TGCGCCAGCAGCCAGAACGGGGCAGGGGGGCAAGAGGAGACCCAGTACTTC. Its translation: CASSQNGAGGQEETQYF.

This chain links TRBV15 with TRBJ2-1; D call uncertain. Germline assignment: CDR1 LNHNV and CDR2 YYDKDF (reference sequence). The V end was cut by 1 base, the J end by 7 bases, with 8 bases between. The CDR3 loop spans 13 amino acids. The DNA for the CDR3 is TGTGCCACCAGCAGAGTTTTAATTAATGAGCAGTTCTTC. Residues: CATSRVLINEQFF.

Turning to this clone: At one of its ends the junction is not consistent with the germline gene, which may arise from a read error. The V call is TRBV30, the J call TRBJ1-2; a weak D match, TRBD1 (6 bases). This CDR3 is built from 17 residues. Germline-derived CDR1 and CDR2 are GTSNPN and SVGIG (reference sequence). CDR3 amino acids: CTWRALRDYRENYGYTF. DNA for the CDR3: TGTACCTGGAGGGCTCTCAGAGACTACAGGGAAAACTATGGCTACACCTTC.

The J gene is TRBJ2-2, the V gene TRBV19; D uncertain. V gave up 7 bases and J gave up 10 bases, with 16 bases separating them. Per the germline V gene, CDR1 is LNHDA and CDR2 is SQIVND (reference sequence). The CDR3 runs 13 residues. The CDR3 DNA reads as TGTGCCAGTAATCCCAGGCGACCAATGGAGCTGTTTTTT. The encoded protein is CASNPRRPMELFF.

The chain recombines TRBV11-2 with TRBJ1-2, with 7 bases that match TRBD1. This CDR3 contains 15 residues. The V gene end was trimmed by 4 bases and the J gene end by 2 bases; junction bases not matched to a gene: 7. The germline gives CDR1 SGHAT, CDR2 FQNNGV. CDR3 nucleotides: TGTGCCAGCAGCTCAACAGGACAGGCAAACTATGGCTACACCTTC. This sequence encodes CASSSTGQANYGYTF.

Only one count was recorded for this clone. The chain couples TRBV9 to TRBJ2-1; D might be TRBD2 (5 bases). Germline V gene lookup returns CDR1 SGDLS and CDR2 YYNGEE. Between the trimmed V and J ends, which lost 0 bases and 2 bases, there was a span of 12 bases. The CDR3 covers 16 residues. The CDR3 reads CASSVGGSDTYNEQFF. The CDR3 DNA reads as TGTGCCAGCAGCGTAGGGGGTAGCGATACCTACAATGAGCAGTTCTTC. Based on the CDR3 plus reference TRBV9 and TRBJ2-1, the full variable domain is DSGVTQTPKHLITATGQRVTLRCSPRSGDLSVYWYQQSLDQGLQFLIQYYNGEERAKGNILERFSAQQFPDLHSELNLSSLELGDSALYFCASSVGGSDTYNEQFFGPGTRLTVL.

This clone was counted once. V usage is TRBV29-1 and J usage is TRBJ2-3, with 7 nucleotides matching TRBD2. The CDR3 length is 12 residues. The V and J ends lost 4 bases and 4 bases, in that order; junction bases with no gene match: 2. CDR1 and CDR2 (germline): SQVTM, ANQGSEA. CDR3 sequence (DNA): TGCAGCGTTGGAACTAGCGCAGATACGCAGTATTTT. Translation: CSVGTSADTQYF.

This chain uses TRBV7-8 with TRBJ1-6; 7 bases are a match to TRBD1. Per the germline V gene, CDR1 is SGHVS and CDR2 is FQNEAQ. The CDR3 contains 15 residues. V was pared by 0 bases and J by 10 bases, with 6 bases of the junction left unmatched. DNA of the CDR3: TGTGCCAGCAGCTTAGCGTGGGACAGCAAGTCACCCCTCCACTTT. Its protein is CASSLAWDSKSPLHF.

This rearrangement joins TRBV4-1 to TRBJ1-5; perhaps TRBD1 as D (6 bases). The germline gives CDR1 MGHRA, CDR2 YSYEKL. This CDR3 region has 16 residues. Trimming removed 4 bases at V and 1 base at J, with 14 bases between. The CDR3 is CASSPEQGYSNQPQHF. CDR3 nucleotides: TGCGCCAGCAGCCCGGAACAGGGATACAGCAATCAGCCCCAGCATTTT.

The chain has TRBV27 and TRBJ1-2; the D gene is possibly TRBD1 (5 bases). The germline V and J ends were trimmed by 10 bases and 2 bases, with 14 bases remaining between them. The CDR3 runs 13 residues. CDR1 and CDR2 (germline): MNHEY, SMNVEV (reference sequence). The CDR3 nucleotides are TGTGCCACATTGGACGGGGGGAACTATGGCTACACCTTC. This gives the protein CATLDGGNYGYTF.

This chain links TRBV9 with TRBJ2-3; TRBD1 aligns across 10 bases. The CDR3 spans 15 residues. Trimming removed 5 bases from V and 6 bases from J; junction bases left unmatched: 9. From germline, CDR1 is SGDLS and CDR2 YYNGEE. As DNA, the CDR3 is TGTGCCAGCAGTAACAAGGGGACAGGGGACGATACGCAGTATTTT. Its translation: CASSNKGTGDDTQYF.